This TCR beta chain stems from a study of blood T cells in healthy people across ages. General study points: Age advanced and TCR beta diversity per million T cells fell, roughly linearly.

Comment on this clonotype: The antigen is undetermined.

The germline V and J ends were trimmed by 2 bases and 2 bases, with 10 bases remaining between them. The germline V gene encodes CDR1 MDHEN and CDR2 SYDVKM. The CDR3 spans 14 residues. A second roughly 6 to 12 cycle PCR used barcoded and J-beta primers. One entry per CDR3 protein, called by TCRdb with MiXCR from the 5' RACE reads. The sample holds over 1,300,000 distinct CDR3 sequences, around 59% seen once. The TCR was taken from a man between 18 and 35 years old in good health. Sequenced material: blood. The gene calls are TRBV28 and TRBJ2-7, with D hard to call. In DNA form, the CDR3 reads TGTGCCAGCAGTTTAGGTCCAGTTCCCTACGAGCAGTACTTC. It translates to CASSLGPVPYEQYF.